This T cell receptor (beta chain) was obtained from a study of Ad26.COV2.S vaccination and SARS-CoV-2 variants. Study summary: Ad26.COV2.S, an intramuscular injection, was given once or twice 56 days apart.

Here immunoSEQ multiplex PCR was the method, and the copy in TCRdb shows in-frame clones only, minus some. The sample yields 380,000 or so clones, 83% seen once. Noted treatment: roughly 19 received Ad26.COV2.S at low or high dose, single or two shots; about 5 received placebo; per-sample allocation not given. At day 63 after the first vaccine or placebo injection, samples were drawn. From germline, CDR1 is MNHNY and CDR2 SVGAGI (reference sequence). The CDR3 has 14 residues. Trimming at V came to 4 bases and at J to 2 bases, leaving 4 bases not matched to a gene. The receptor was isolated from a person between 18 and 65 years old who received the Ad26.COV2.S COVID-19 vaccine or a placebo. Sequences were derived from peripheral blood, sampled in a trial of Ad26.COV2.S vaccine versus placebo. V gene TRBV6-6 combines with J gene TRBJ2-7, with TRBD2 identical over 8 bases. The CDR3 DNA reads TGTGCCAGCAGTTTCCTACTAGCGGCCTACGAGCAGTACTTC. Its protein product is CASSFLLAAYEQYF.